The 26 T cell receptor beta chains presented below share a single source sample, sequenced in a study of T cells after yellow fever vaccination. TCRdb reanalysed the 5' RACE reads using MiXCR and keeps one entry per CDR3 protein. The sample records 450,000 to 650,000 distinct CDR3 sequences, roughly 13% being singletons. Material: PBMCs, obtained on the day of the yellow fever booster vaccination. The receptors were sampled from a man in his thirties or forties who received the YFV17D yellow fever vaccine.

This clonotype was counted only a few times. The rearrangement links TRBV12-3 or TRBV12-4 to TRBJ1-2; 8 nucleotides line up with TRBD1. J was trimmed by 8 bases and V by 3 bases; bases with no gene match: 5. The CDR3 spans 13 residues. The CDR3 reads CASSFRTGLGYTF. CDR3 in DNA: TGTGCCAGCAGTTTCCGGACAGGGCTGGGCTACACCTTC.

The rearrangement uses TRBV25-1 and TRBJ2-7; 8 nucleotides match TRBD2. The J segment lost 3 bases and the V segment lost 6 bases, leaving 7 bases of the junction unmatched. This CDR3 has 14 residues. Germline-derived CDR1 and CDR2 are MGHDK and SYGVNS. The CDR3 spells CASRPGGGGYEQYF. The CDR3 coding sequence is TGTGCCAGCAGGCCGGGGGGGGGCGGCTACGAGCAGTACTTC.

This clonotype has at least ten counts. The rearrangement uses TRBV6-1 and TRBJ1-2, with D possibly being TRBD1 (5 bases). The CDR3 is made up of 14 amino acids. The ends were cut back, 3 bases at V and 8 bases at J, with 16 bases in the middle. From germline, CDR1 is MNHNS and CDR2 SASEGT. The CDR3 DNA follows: TGTGCCAGCAGTGAGGAACCCGGGGCCTTAGGCTACACCTTC. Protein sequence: CASSEEPGALGYTF.

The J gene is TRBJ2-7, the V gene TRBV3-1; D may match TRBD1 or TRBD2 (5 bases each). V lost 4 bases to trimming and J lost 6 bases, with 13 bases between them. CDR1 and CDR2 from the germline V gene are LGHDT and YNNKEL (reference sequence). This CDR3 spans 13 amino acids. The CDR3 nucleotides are TGTGCCAGCAGCCTGATCGGGGACGCCGAGCAGTACTTC. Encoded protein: CASSLIGDAEQYF.

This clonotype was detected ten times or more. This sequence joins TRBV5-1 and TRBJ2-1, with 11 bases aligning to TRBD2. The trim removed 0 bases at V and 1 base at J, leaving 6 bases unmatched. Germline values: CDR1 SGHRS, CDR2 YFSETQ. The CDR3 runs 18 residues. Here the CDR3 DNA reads TGCGCCAGCAGCTTGGGGGGACTAGCGGCCTCTTCCTACAATGAGCAGTTCTTC. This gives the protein CASSLGGLAASSYNEQFF.

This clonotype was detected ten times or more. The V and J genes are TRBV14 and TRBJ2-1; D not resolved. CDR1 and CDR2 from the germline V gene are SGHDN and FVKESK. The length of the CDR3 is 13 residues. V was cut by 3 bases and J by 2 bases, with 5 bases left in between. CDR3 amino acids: CASSQGTYNEQFF. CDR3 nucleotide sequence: TGTGCCAGCAGCCAGGGGACCTACAATGAGCAGTTCTTC.

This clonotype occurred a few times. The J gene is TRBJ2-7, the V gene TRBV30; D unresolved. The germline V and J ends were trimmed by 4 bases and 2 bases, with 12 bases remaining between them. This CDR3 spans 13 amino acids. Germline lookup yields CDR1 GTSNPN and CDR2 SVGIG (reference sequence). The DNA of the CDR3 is TGTGCCTGGAACGATGGGGTTCCCTACGAGCAGTACTTC. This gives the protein CAWNDGVPYEQYF.

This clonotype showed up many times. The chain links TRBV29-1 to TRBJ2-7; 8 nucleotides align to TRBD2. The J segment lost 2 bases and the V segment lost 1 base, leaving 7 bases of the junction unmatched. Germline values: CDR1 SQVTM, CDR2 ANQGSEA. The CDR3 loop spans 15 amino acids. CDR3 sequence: CSVEGPGGAPYEQYF. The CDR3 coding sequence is TGCAGCGTTGAAGGGCCGGGGGGGGCCCCCTACGAGCAGTACTTC.

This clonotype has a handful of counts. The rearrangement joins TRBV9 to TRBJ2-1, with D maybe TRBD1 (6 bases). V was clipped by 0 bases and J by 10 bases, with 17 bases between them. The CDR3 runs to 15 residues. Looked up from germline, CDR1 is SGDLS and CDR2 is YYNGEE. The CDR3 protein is CASSVDPPPQGEQFF. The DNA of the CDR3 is TGTGCCAGCAGCGTAGATCCGCCGCCGCAGGGGGAGCAGTTCTTC.

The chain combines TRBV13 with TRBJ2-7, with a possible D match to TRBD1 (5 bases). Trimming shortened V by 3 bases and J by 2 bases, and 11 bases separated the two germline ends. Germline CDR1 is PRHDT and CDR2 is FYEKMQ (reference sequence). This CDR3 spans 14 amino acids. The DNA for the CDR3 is TGTGCCAGCAGCTTTCCGGACAAACCCTACGAGCAGTACTTC. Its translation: CASSFPDKPYEQYF.

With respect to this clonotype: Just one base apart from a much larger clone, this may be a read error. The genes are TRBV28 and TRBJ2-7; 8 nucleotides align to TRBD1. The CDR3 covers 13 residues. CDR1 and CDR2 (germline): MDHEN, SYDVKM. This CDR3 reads CAGSPTGDYEQYF. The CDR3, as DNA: TGTGCCGGCAGTCCGACAGGGGACTACGAGCAGTACTTC. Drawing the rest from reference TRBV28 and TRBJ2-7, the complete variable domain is DVKVTQSSRYLVKRTGEKVFLECVQDMDHENMFWYRQDPGLGLRLIYFSYDVKMKEKGDIPEGYSVSREKKERFSLILESASTNQTSMYLCAGSPTGDYEQYFGPGTRLTVT.

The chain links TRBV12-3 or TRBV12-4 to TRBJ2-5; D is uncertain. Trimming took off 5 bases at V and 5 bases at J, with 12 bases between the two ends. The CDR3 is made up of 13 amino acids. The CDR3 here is CASSPPPTETQYF. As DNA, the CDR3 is TGTGCCAGCAGTCCCCCGCCCACGGAGACCCAGTACTTC.

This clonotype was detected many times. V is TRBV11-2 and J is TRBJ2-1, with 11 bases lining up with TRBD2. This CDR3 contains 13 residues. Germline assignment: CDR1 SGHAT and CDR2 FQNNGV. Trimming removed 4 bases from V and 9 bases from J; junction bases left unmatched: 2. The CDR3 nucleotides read TGTGCCAGCAGCTCCCTAGCGGGAGGTGAGCAGTTCTTC. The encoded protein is CASSSLAGGEQFF.

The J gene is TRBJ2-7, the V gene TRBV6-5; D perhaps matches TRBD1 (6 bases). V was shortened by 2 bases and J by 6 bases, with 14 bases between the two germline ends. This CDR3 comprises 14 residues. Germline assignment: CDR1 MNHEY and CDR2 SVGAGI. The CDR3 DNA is TGTGCCAGCAGTTACGTACAGGGCGTCCGCGAGCAGTACTTC. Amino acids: CASSYVQGVREQYF.

The CDR3 sequence: CASGKYHYEQYF. The CDR3 nucleotides read TGTGCCAGCGGGAAGTACCACTACGAGCAGTACTTC. The chain is built from TRBV25-1 and TRBJ2-7; D gene uncertain. Deletions cut 8 bases from V and 3 bases from J, with 11 bases between. Per the germline V gene, CDR1 is MGHDK and CDR2 is SYGVNS. The CDR3 extends over 12 amino acids.

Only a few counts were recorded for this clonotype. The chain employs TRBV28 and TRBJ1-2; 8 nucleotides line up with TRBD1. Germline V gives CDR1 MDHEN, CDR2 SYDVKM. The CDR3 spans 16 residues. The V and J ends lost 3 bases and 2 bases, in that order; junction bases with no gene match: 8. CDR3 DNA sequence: TGTGCCAGCAGTTTTTTAGGCAGGGGGCAGAACTATGGCTACACCTTC. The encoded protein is CASSFLGRGQNYGYTF.

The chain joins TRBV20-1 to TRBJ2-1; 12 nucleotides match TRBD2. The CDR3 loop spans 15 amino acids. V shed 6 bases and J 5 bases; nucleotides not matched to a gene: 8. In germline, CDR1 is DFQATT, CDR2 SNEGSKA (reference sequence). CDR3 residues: CSARPGLAGNNEQFF. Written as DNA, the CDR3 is TGCAGTGCCCGTCCGGGACTAGCGGGCAACAATGAGCAGTTCTTC.

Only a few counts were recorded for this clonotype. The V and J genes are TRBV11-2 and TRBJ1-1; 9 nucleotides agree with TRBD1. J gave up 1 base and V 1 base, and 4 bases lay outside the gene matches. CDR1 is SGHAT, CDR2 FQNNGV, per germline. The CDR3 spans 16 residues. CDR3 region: CASSLAPGQGNTEAFF. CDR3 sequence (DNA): TGTGCCAGCAGCTTAGCCCCGGGACAGGGGAACACTGAAGCTTTCTTT.

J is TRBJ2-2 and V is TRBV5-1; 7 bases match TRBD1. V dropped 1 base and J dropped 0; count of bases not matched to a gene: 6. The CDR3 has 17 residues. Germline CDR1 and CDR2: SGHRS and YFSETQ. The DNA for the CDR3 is TGCGCCAGCAGCTTGACCCTAGGGGGCGCGAACACCGGGGAGCTGTTTTTT. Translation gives CASSLTLGGANTGELFF.

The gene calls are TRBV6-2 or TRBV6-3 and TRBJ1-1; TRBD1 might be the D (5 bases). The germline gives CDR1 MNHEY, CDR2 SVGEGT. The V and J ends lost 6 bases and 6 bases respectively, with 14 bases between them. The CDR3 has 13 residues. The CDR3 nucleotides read TGTGCCAGCAGACCTCGACGGGGCCCTGAAGCTTTCTTT. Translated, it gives CASRPRRGPEAFF.

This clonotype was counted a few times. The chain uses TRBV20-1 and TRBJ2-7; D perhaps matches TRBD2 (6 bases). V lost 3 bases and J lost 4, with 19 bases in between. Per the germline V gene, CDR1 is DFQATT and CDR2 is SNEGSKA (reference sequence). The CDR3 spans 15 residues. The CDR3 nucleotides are TGCAGTGCTAGCGGGACTTCTGCGGGAAGATACGAGCAGTACTTC. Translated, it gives CSASGTSAGRYEQYF.

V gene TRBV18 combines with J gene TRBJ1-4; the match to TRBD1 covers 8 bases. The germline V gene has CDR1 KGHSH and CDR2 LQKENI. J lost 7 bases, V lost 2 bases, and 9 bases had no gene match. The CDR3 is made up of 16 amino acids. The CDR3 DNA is TGTGCCAGCTCACCATTGTCCGGGACAGGTACTGAAAAACTGTTTTTT. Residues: CASSPLSGTGTEKLFF.

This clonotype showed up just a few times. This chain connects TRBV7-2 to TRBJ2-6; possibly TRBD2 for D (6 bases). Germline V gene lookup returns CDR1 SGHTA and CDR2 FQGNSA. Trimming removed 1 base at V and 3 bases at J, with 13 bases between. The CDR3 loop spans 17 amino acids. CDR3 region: CASSLGGVGDGANVLTF. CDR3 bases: TGTGCCAGCAGCTTAGGCGGGGTAGGAGATGGGGCCAACGTCCTGACTTTC. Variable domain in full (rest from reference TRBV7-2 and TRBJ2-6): GAGVSQSPSNKVTEKGKDVELRCDPISGHTALYWYRQSLGQGLEFLIYFQGNSAPDKSGLPSDRFSAERTGGSVSTLTIQRTQQEDSAVYLCASSLGGVGDGANVLTFGAGSRLTVL.

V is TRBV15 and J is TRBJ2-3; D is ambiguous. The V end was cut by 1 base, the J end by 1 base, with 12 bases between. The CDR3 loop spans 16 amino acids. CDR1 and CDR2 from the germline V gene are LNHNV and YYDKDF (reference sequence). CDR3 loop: CATSRVGDLGTDTQYF. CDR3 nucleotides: TGTGCCACCAGCAGAGTAGGCGATCTCGGCACAGATACGCAGTATTTT.

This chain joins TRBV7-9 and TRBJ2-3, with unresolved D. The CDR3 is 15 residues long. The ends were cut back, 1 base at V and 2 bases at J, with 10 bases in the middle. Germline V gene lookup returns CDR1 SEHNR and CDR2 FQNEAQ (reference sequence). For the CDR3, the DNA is TGTGCCAGCAGCTTAGGTCTTTCCCCCACAGATACGCAGTATTTT. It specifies CASSLGLSPTDTQYF. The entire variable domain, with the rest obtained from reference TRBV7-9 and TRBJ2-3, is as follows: DTGVSQNPRHKITKRGQNVTFRCDPISEHNRLYWYRQTLGQGPEFLTYFQNEAQLEKSRLLSDRFSAERPKGSFSTLEIQRTEQGDSAMYLCASSLGLSPTDTQYFGPGTRLTVL.

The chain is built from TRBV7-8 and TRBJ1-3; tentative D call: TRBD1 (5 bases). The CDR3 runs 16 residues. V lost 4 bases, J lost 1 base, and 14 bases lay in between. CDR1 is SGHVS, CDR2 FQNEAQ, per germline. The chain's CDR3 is CASSSFKGVSGNTIYF. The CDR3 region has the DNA TGTGCCAGCAGCTCGTTCAAAGGGGTGTCTGGAAACACCATATATTTT.